Following are 10 T cell receptor beta chains from one sample sequenced in a study of blood T cell repertoires in COVID-19. The method was immunoSEQ multiplex PCR; TCRdb's version includes in-frame clones alone and lacks a portion of them. The repertoire has under 300,000 clones, roughly four fifths of them found once; the top ten carry under 15%. The sequencing input was peripheral blood. These receptors were taken from a woman aged 55-69 years with active or convalescent COVID-19.

V and J are TRBV11-2 and TRBJ1-1, with TRBD1 identical over 8 bases. CDR1 is SGHAT, CDR2 FQNNGV, per germline. CDR3 length equals 16 residues. Trimming removed 5 bases from V and 6 bases from J; junction bases left unmatched: 14. CDR3 protein: CASSPWDRPGAAEAFF. CDR3 nucleotide sequence: TGTGCCAGCAGCCCCTGGGACAGGCCGGGCGCCGCTGAAGCTTTCTTT.

The chain links TRBV25-1 to TRBJ1-5; the match to TRBD1 covers 8 bases. Germline V gives CDR1 MGHDK, CDR2 SYGVNS. V shed 6 bases, J shed 4 bases, and the junction held 8 bases outside the gene matches. CDR3 size: 15 residues. CDR3 in amino acids: CASSTGTGPNQPQHF. CDR3 in DNA: TGTGCCAGCAGCACCGGGACAGGCCCTAATCAGCCCCAGCATTTT.

The chain couples TRBV30 to TRBJ2-3; 7 bases map to TRBD1. The CDR3 sequence is 15 residues long. Germline-derived CDR1 and CDR2 are GTSNPN and SVGIG (reference sequence). With V trimmed by 1 base and J by 2 bases, 6 bases remained unmatched. Here the CDR3 reads CAWSAATGATDTQYF. The CDR3 nucleotides read TGTGCCTGGAGTGCTGCAACAGGGGCCACAGATACGCAGTATTTT. Variable domain in full (rest from reference TRBV30 and TRBJ2-3): SQTIHQWPATLVQPVGSPLSLECTVEGTSNPNLYWYRQAAGRGLQLLFYSVGIGQISSEVPQNLSASRPQDRQFILSSKKLLLSDSGFYLCAWSAATGATDTQYFGPGTRLTVL.

This rearrangement joins TRBV10-1 to TRBJ1-6, with TRBD1 as a possible D gene (6 bases). In germline, CDR1 is WNHNN, CDR2 SYGVQD (reference sequence). The V and J ends lost 6 bases and 5 bases respectively, with 8 bases between them. The CDR3 is made up of 13 amino acids. The CDR3 bases are TGCGCCAGCAGGCGGACAGATAATTCACCCCTCCACTTT. Its protein is CASRRTDNSPLHF.

This chain connects TRBV19 to TRBJ2-2, with TRBD2 identical over 8 bases. Germline V gene sequence: CDR1 LNHDA, CDR2 SQIVND (reference sequence). Trimming at V came to 6 bases and at J to 0 bases, leaving 12 bases not matched to a gene. The CDR3 runs to 18 residues. The CDR3: CASSPTSGGEPNTGELFF. The CDR3 DNA sequence: TGTGCCAGTAGCCCTACGTCGGGGGGGGAACCGAACACCGGGGAGCTGTTTTTT.

The genes are TRBV4-1 and TRBJ1-5, with TRBD1 identical over 9 bases. CDR1 is MGHRA, CDR2 YSYEKL, per germline. The CDR3 extends over 16 amino acids. V trimming: 2 bases; J trimming: 6 bases; junction bases outside the gene matches: 8. CDR3 nucleotides: TGCGCCAGCAGCCAATATACAGGGGGCGGAGGTCAGCCCCAGCATTTT. Amino acid sequence: CASSQYTGGGGQPQHF.

The chain recombines TRBV5-4 with TRBJ1-1, with D maybe TRBD1 (5 bases). In germline, CDR1 is SGHNT, CDR2 YYREEE (reference sequence). Trimming shortened V by 4 bases and J by 6 bases, and 16 bases separated the two germline ends. This CDR3 comprises 14 residues. The CDR3 loop is CASSTDTLRAEAFF. CDR3 bases: TGTGCCAGCAGCACGGACACCTTAAGGGCTGAAGCTTTCTTT. Full variable domain (missing parts from reference TRBV5-4 and TRBJ1-1): ETGVTQSPTHLIKTRGQQVTLRCSSQSGHNTVSWYQQALGQGPQFIFQYYREEENGRGNFPPRFSGLQFPNYSSELNVNALELDDSALYLCASSTDTLRAEAFFGQGTRLTVV.

The V gene is TRBV21-1, the J gene TRBJ1-6; the DNA was not used to check the table's D call, TRBD1. TRBV21-1 is shown as a pseudogene. The CDR3 runs to 9 residues. In DNA form, the CDR3 reads TGTGCCAGCCCGGACAGTTTCCACTTT. Protein product: CASPDSFHF.

The rearrangement links TRBV19 to TRBJ1-5; tentative D call: TRBD1 (5 bases). The CDR3 has 13 residues. V was shortened by 2 bases and J by 7 bases, with 9 bases between the two germline ends. The germline V gene has CDR1 LNHDA and CDR2 SQIVND (reference sequence). The CDR3 region is CASSISAGQPQHF. As DNA, the CDR3 is TGTGCCAGTAGTATAAGCGCAGGGCAGCCCCAGCATTTT.

The CDR3 is CASSRDRGPSGDQPQHF. Here the CDR3 DNA reads TGTGCCAGCTCACGGGACAGGGGCCCTTCCGGCGATCAGCCCCAGCATTTT. This rearrangement joins TRBV18 to TRBJ1-5; 10 bases map to TRBD1. Germline V gene lookup returns CDR1 KGHSH and CDR2 LQKENI. J lost 5 bases, V lost 4 bases, and 11 bases had no gene match. The CDR3 extends over 17 amino acids.